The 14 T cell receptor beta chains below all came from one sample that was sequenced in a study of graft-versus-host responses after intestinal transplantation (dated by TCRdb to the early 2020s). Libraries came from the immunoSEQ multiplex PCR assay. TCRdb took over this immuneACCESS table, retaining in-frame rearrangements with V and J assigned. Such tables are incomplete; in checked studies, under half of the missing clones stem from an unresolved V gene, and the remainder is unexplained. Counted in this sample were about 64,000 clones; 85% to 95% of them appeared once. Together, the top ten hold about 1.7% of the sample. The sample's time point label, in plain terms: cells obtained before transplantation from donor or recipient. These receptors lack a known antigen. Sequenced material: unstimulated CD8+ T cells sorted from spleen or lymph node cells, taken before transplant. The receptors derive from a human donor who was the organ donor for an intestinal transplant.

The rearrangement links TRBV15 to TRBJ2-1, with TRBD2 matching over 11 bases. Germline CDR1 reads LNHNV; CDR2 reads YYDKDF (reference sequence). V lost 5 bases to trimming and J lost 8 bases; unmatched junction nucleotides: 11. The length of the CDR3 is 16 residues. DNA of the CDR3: TGTGCCACCAGCGCGGAACTAGCGGGAGCTAGGGATGAGCAGTTCTTC. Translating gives CATSAELAGARDEQFF.

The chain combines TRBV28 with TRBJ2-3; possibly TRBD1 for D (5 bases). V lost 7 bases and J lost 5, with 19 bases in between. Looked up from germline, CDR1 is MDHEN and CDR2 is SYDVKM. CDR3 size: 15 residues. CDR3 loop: CASTLGLESIDTQYF. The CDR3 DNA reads TGTGCCAGCACCCTGGGGCTAGAGAGTATAGATACGCAGTATTTT.

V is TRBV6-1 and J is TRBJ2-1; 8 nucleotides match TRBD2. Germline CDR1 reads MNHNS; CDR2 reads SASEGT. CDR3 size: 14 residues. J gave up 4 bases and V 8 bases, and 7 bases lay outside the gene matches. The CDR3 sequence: CASSIAGFYNEQFF. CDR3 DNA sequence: TGTGCCAGCTCCATAGCGGGGTTTTACAATGAGCAGTTCTTC.

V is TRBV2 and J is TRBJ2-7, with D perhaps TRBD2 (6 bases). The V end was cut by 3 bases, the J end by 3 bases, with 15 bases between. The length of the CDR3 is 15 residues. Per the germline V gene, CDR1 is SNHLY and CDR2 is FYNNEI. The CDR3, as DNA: TGTGCCAGCAGTGAGTTGACGCAGGGAGGCTACGAGCAGTACTTC. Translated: CASSELTQGGYEQYF.

The CDR3 here is CASSKGQVPSGELFF. The CDR3 DNA follows: TGTGCCAGCAGTAAGGGACAGGTTCCGTCCGGGGAGCTGTTTTTT. The chain carries TRBV14 and TRBJ2-2; 8 nucleotides agree with TRBD1. With V trimmed by 6 bases and J by 6 bases, 9 bases remained unmatched. Germline CDR1 SGHDN, CDR2 FVKESK. The CDR3 totals 15 residues.

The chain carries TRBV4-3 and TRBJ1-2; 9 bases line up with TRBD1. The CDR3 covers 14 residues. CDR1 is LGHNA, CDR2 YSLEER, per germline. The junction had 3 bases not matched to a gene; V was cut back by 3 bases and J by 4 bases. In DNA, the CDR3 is TGCGCCAGCAGCCAGGACAGGGGAAGCTATGGCTACACCTTC. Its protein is CASSQDRGSYGYTF.

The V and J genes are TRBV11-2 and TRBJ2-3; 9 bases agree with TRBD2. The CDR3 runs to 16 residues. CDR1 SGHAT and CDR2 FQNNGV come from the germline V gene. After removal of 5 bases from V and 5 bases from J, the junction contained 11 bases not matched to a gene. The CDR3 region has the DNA TGTGCCAGCAGCGCCGCCGTAGCGGGAGTGGAAGATACGCAGTATTTT. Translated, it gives CASSAAVAGVEDTQYF.

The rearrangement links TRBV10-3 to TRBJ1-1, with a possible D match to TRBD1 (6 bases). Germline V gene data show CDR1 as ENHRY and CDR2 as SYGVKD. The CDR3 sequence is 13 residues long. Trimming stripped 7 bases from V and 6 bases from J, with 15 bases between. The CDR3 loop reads CAITQRTVSEAFF. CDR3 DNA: TGTGCCATCACCCAACGGACAGTTTCTGAAGCTTTCTTT.

This CDR3 reads CASSFGQGSYEQYF. The CDR3 nucleotides read TGTGCCAGCAGCTTCGGACAGGGCTCCTACGAGCAGTACTTC. The chain joins TRBV7-6 to TRBJ2-7; 8 nucleotides line up with TRBD1. The CDR3 has 14 amino acids. Germline V gene data show CDR1 as SGHVS and CDR2 as FNYEAQ. V shed 3 bases, J shed 0 bases, and the junction held 1 base outside the gene matches.

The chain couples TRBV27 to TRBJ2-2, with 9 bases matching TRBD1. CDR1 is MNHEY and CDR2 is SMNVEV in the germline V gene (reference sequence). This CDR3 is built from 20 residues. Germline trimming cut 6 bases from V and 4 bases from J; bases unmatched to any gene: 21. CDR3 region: CASRPHQLGGGQGGTGELFF. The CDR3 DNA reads TGTGCCAGCAGACCTCACCAACTGGGGGGGGGACAGGGAGGCACCGGGGAGCTGTTTTTT.

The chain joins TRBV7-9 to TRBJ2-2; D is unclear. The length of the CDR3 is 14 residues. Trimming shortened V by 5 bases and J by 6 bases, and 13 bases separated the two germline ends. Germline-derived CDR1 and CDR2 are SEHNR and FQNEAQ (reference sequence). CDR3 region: CASSPPRFSGELFF. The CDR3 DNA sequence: TGTGCCAGCAGCCCTCCCCGTTTCTCCGGGGAGCTGTTTTTT.

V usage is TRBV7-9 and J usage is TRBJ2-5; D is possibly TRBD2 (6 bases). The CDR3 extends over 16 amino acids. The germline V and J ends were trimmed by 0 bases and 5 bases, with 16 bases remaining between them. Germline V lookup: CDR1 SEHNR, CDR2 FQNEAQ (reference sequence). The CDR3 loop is CASSLADGTPRETQYF. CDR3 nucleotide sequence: TGTGCCAGCAGCTTAGCGGATGGGACTCCGCGGGAGACCCAGTACTTC.

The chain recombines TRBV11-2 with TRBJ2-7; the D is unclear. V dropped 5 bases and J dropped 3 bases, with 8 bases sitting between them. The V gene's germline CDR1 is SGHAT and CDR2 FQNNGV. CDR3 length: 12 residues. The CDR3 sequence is CASSQLHYEQYF. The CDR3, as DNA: TGTGCCAGCAGCCAACTACACTACGAGCAGTACTTC.

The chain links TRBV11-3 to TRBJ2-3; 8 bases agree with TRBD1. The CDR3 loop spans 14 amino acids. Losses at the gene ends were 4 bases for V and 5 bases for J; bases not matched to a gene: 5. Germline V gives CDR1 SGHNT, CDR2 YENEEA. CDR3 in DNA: TGTGCCAGCAGCTGGGACAGGATGGGAGATACGCAGTATTTT. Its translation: CASSWDRMGDTQYF. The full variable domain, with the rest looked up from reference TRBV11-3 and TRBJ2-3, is EAGVVQSPRYKIIEKKQPVAFWCNPISGHNTLYWYLQNLGQGPELLIRYENEEAVDDSQLPKDRFSAERLKGVDSTLKIQPAELGDSAVYLCASSWDRMGDTQYFGPGTRLTVL.